The clone carrying this T cell receptor beta chain was recorded a few times. TCRdb re-called the reads with MiXCR, one entry per CDR3 protein. The sample holds around 530,000 distinct CDR3 sequences, 26% seen once. The data were obtained in a study of T cell repertoires in cytomegalovirus infection. Between the trimmed V and J ends, which lost 4 bases and 3 bases, there was a span of 16 bases. Germline-derived CDR1 and CDR2 are SGHVS and FQNEAQ. This CDR3 is 15 amino acids long. V gene TRBV7-8 combines with J gene TRBJ2-7, with D unclear. This clonotype originated in a human donor in good health (CMV status not recorded). Some clones in this sample may be carry-over from other donors' samples. Sequencing used PBMCs. In DNA form, the CDR3 reads TGTGCCAGCAGCTACGGAGTCTCTGTTGACTACGAGCAGTACGTC. Protein sequence: CASSYGVSVDYEQYV.